These 5 T cell receptor beta chains share one sample of origin, sequenced in a study of PD-1 blockade in classical Hodgkin lymphoma. No patient escaped relapse after autologous stem cell transplantation, and brentuximab vedotin exposure varied. The table came from immunoSEQ multiplex PCR; TCRdb's copy has only in-frame clones and leaves some out. The profile covers 13,000 or so clones, with around 90% appearing a single time and roughly a tenth taken by the ten largest. Sample: peripheral blood mononuclear cells (PBMCs), taken at baseline. These receptors were taken from a human donor with classical Hodgkin lymphoma.

The chain carries TRBV5-1 and TRBJ2-7; 8 positions match TRBD1. The germline CDR1 and CDR2 sequences are SGHRS and YFSETQ. V lost 1 base to trimming and J lost 6 bases; unmatched junction nucleotides: 9. This CDR3 is built from 15 residues. Here the CDR3 reads CASSLTDRADTEQYF. CDR3 bases: TGCGCCAGCAGCTTGACGGACAGGGCGGACACCGAGCAGTACTTC. Looking up the rest from reference TRBV5-1 and TRBJ2-7 gives the full variable domain: KAGVTQTPRYLIKTRGQQVTLSCSPISGHRSVSWYQQTPGQGLQFLFEYFSETQRNKGNFPGRFSGRQFSNSRSEMNVSTLELGDSALYLCASSLTDRADTEQYFGPGTRLTVT.

The J gene is TRBJ2-3, the V gene TRBV19; 9 bases line up with TRBD2. The CDR3 runs to 15 residues. V dropped 6 bases and J dropped 4; count of bases not matched to a gene: 8. CDR1 and CDR2 (germline): LNHDA, SQIVND (reference sequence). CDR3 sequence: CASRDIAGVADTQYF. DNA for the CDR3: TGTGCCAGTAGAGACATAGCGGGGGTGGCAGATACGCAGTATTTT.

The chain couples TRBV28 to TRBJ2-3, with TRBD2 matching 10 bases. J was trimmed by 6 bases and V by 6 bases; bases with no gene match: 9. Per germline, CDR1 MDHEN and CDR2 SYDVKM. This CDR3 contains 15 residues. DNA for the CDR3: TGTGCCAGCAGCCTCCCGGGACTAGCGATGGATACGCAGTATTTT. It translates to CASSLPGLAMDTQYF.

This clone showed up just once. The J gene is TRBJ2-7, the V gene TRBV6-5; no clear D. Looked up from germline, CDR1 is MNHEY and CDR2 is SVGAGI. V was clipped by 0 bases and J by 1 base, with 10 bases between them. The CDR3 runs 15 residues. Here the CDR3 DNA reads TGTGCCAGCAGTTACTCGAGTCTCGGATCCTACGAGCAGTACTTC. This codes for CASSYSSLGSYEQYF.

The chain combines TRBV18 with TRBJ1-5; the match to TRBD1 covers 10 bases. The CDR3 totals 16 residues. J was trimmed by 4 bases and V by 6 bases; bases with no gene match: 9. Per the germline V gene, CDR1 is KGHSH and CDR2 is LQKENI. CDR3 protein: CASSPRQGAGNQPQHF. The CDR3 DNA reads TGTGCCAGCTCCCCAAGACAGGGGGCAGGTAATCAGCCCCAGCATTTT.